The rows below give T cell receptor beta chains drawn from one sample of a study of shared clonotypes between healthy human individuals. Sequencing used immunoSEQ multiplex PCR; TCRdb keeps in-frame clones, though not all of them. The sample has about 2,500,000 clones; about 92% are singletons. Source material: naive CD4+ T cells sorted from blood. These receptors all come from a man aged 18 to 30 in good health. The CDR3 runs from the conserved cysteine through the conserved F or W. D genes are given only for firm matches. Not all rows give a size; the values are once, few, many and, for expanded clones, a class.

CDR3: CASSLGHGLNIQYF
DNA: TGTGCCAGCAGCTTAGGGCACGGCCTAAACATTCAGTACTTC
size: NA
J: TRBJ2-4
V: TRBV11-3
D: NA
length: 14

CDR3: CASSSTSGGSNEQFF
DNA: TGTGCCAGCAGCTCAACTAGCGGGGGCTCTAATGAGCAGTTCTTC
size: NA
J: TRBJ2-1
V: TRBV5-4
D: TRBD2
length: 15

CDR3: CASGSPPGPTDSTGELFF
DNA: TGTGCTAGTGGCTCCCCCCCGGGTCCGACCGACAGCACCGGGGAGCTGTTTTTT
size: NA
J: TRBJ2-2
V: TRBV12-5
D: NA
length: 18

CDR3: CASSPPGARSYGYTF
DNA: TGTGCCAGCTCACCACCGGGGGCTCGATCCTATGGCTACACCTTC
size: NA
J: TRBJ1-2
V: TRBV18
D: NA
length: 15

CDR3: CASSPRNYEQYF
DNA: TGTGCCAGCAGTCCACGCAATTACGAGCAGTACTTC
size: NA
J: TRBJ2-7
V: TRBV6-5
D: NA
length: 12

CDR3: CASRREYNEQFF
DNA: TGTGCCAGCAGAAGGGAATACAATGAGCAGTTCTTC
size: NA
J: TRBJ2-1
V: TRBV27
D: NA
length: 12

CDR3: CAISEWREQGISEQYF
DNA: TGTGCCATCAGTGAGTGGAGGGAACAGGGGATCTCCGAGCAGTACTTC
size: NA
J: TRBJ2-7
V: TRBV10-3
D: NA
length: 16

CDR3: CASKVRNRGGASYTF
DNA: TGTGCCAGCAAAGTCCGCAACAGAGGGGGCGCGAGCTACACCTTC
size: once
J: TRBJ1-2
V: TRBV28
D: TRBD1
length: 15

CDR3: CASSLRAGGYGYTF
DNA: TGTGCCAGCAGCTTGAGGGCAGGGGGGTATGGCTACACCTTC
size: NA
J: TRBJ1-2
V: TRBV5-4
D: TRBD1
length: 14

CDR3: CASSEYHNQPQHF
DNA: TGTGCCAGCAGTGAATACCACAATCAGCCCCAGCATTTT
size: NA
J: TRBJ1-5
V: TRBV6-1
D: NA
length: 13

CDR3: CASSEEAGNTEAFF
DNA: TGCGCCAGCAGCGAGGAGGCGGGGAACACTGAAGCTTTCTTT
size: NA
J: TRBJ1-1
V: TRBV5-1
D: NA
length: 14

CDR3: CASSLSGASGRQETQYF
DNA: TGTGCCAGCAGCCTCTCCGGGGCTAGCGGCCGCCAAGAGACCCAGTACTTC
size: NA
J: TRBJ2-5
V: TRBV7-9
D: TRBD2
length: 17

CDR3: CAISGTTLANTGELFF
DNA: TGTGCCATCAGTGGGACAACCCTCGCGAACACCGGGGAGCTGTTTTTT
size: NA
J: TRBJ2-2
V: TRBV10-3
D: NA
length: 16

CDR3: CASSINTGELFF
DNA: TGTGCCAGCAGTATAAACACCGGGGAGCTGTTTTTT
size: NA
J: TRBJ2-2
V: TRBV6-6
D: NA
length: 12

CDR3: CASSSGLAGGPGTDTQYF
DNA: TGCGCCAGCAGCTCGGGACTAGCGGGAGGGCCGGGCACAGATACGCAGTATTTT
size: NA
J: TRBJ2-3
V: TRBV5-1
D: TRBD2
length: 18

CDR3: CASSRDTAGEQYF
DNA: TGTGCCAGCTCACGGGACACCGCGGGGGAGCAGTACTTC
size: NA
J: TRBJ2-7
V: TRBV18
D: NA
length: 13

CDR3: CASSLGQGHYNEQFF
DNA: TGTGCCAGCAGCTTGGGACAGGGTCACTACAATGAGCAGTTCTTC
size: NA
J: TRBJ2-1
V: TRBV7-6
D: TRBD1
length: 15

CDR3: CAWGRSERWDTQYF
DNA: TGTGCCTGGGGCCGAAGCGAACGGTGGGATACGCAGTATTTT
size: NA
J: TRBJ2-3
V: TRBV30
D: NA
length: 14

CDR3: CASSAGTASSYNSPLHF
DNA: TGTGCCAGCAGCGCCGGGACGGCGAGCTCCTATAATTCACCCCTCCACTTT
size: NA
J: TRBJ1-6
V: TRBV9
D: NA
length: 17

CDR3: CASSYRTGGPDEQFF
DNA: TGTGCCAGCAGTTATCGAACGGGGGGGCCGGATGAGCAGTTCTTC
size: NA
J: TRBJ2-1
V: TRBV6-5
D: TRBD2
length: 15

CDR3: CASSLGPGQGVYNSPLHF
DNA: TGCGCCAGCAGCTTGGGCCCGGGACAGGGGGTATATAATTCACCCCTCCACTTT
size: NA
J: TRBJ1-6
V: TRBV5-1
D: TRBD1
length: 18

CDR3: CASSPAGGETQYF
DNA: TGTGCCAGCAGCCCCGCCGGGGGAGAGACCCAGTACTTC
size: NA
J: TRBJ2-5
V: TRBV21-1
D: NA
length: 13

CDR3: CASSQVPTGELFF
DNA: TGTGCCAGCAGCCAAGTCCCCACCGGGGAGCTGTTTTTT
size: once
J: TRBJ2-2
V: TRBV14
D: NA
length: 13

CDR3: CASSLRTGELFF
DNA: TGTGCCAGCTCACTCCGGACCGGGGAGCTGTTTTTT
size: once
J: TRBJ2-2
V: TRBV18
D: NA
length: 12

CDR3: CASSILGSGQGYEQYF
DNA: TGTGCCAGTAGTATCCTAGGATCGGGACAGGGATACGAGCAGTACTTC
size: NA
J: TRBJ2-7
V: TRBV19
D: TRBD1
length: 16

CDR3: CASSLGPGPYTF
DNA: TGTGCCAGCAGCTTGGGCCCAGGGCCCTACACCTTC
size: NA
J: TRBJ1-2
V: TRBV5-8
D: NA
length: 12

CDR3: CASSIDSLTGYGYTF
DNA: TGTGCCAGTAGTATAGATTCCCTGACAGGATATGGCTACACCTTC
size: NA
J: TRBJ1-2
V: TRBV19
D: NA
length: 15

CDR3: CAWARQAYEQYF
DNA: TGTGCCTGGGCAAGACAGGCCTACGAGCAGTACTTC
size: NA
J: TRBJ2-7
V: TRBV30
D: NA
length: 12

CDR3: CASSRDRGTYNSPLHF
DNA: TGTGCCAGCTCACGAGACAGGGGGACCTATAATTCACCCCTCCACTTT
size: NA
J: TRBJ1-6
V: TRBV5-6
D: TRBD1
length: 16

CDR3: CAWNNGGSSYEQYF
DNA: TGTGCCTGGAACAATGGAGGGTCATCCTACGAGCAGTACTTC
size: NA
J: TRBJ2-7
V: TRBV30
D: NA
length: 14

CDR3: CASSDGGSKDTQYF
DNA: TGCGCCAGCAGTGATGGTGGGAGTAAGGATACGCAGTATTTT
size: NA
J: TRBJ2-3
V: TRBV10-1
D: NA
length: 14

CDR3: CAWSVRNTEAFF
DNA: TGTGCCTGGAGTGTAAGGAACACTGAAGCTTTCTTT
size: few
J: TRBJ1-1
V: TRBV30
D: NA
length: 12

CDR3: CASSLSGSLDEQYF
DNA: TGTGCCAGCAGCCTTAGCGGATCCCTCGACGAGCAGTACTTC
size: NA
J: TRBJ2-7
V: TRBV11-3
D: NA
length: 14

CDR3: CASSVRTSDTEAFF
DNA: TGTGCCAGTAGTGTGCGGACCTCTGACACTGAAGCTTTCTTT
size: NA
J: TRBJ1-1
V: TRBV19
D: NA
length: 14

CDR3: CASGQDGTAQETQYF
DNA: TGTGCTAGTGGACAGGACGGGACAGCCCAAGAGACCCAGTACTTC
size: NA
J: TRBJ2-5
V: TRBV12-5
D: TRBD1
length: 15

CDR3: CASSDLAGAYNEQFF
DNA: TGTGCCAGCAGCGACCTAGCGGGGGCCTACAATGAGCAGTTCTTC
size: NA
J: TRBJ2-1
V: TRBV9
D: TRBD2
length: 15

CDR3: CASSLEVGTPIEEQYF
DNA: TGTGCCAGCAGCTTAGAAGTGGGGACCCCCATCGAAGAGCAGTACTTC
size: NA
J: TRBJ2-7
V: TRBV11-2
D: NA
length: 16

CDR3: CVVSAGIGNTEAFF
DNA: TGTGTGGTGTCGGCAGGGATCGGTAACACTGAAGCTTTCTTT
size: NA
J: TRBJ1-1
V: TRBV6-6
D: NA
length: 14

CDR3: CASRPGTLGENPQHF
DNA: TGTGCCAGCAGGCCCGGGACCCTGGGCGAAAATCCCCAGCATTTT
size: once
J: TRBJ1-5
V: TRBV28
D: NA
length: 15

CDR3: CASSLGSGRAYEQFF
DNA: TGTGCCAGCAGTTTGGGTAGCGGGAGGGCCTATGAGCAGTTCTTC
size: NA
J: TRBJ2-1
V: TRBV27
D: TRBD2
length: 15

CDR3: CASSQVAVSGNTIYF
DNA: TGCGCCAGCAGCCAAGTGGCGGTTTCTGGAAACACCATATATTTT
size: NA
J: TRBJ1-3
V: TRBV4-1
D: NA
length: 15

CDR3: CASSPHSGAVGNEQFF
DNA: TGTGCCAGCAGCCCCCATAGCGGGGCCGTGGGGAATGAGCAGTTCTTC
size: NA
J: TRBJ2-1
V: TRBV7-2
D: TRBD2
length: 16

CDR3: CASRRTDSYEQYF
DNA: TGTGCCAGTAGAAGGACGGACTCCTACGAGCAGTACTTC
size: NA
J: TRBJ2-7
V: TRBV19
D: NA
length: 13

CDR3: CASTWTGVKANEKLFF
DNA: TGTGCCAGCACCTGGACAGGGGTGAAGGCTAATGAAAAACTGTTTTTT
size: NA
J: TRBJ1-4
V: TRBV28
D: TRBD1
length: 16

CDR3: CAWRSSSSPGYF
DNA: TGTGCCTGGAGATCTTCGAGTTCTCCGGGGTATTTT
size: NA
J: TRBJ2-3
V: TRBV30
D: NA
length: 12

CDR3: CASSQEGTLYNSPLHF
DNA: TGCGCCAGCAGCCAAGAGGGAACCCTATATAATTCACCCCTCCACTTT
size: NA
J: TRBJ1-6
V: TRBV4-1
D: NA
length: 16

CDR3: CAWSVGLASADEQFF
DNA: TGTGCCTGGAGTGTAGGACTAGCATCGGCTGATGAGCAGTTCTTC
size: NA
J: TRBJ2-1
V: TRBV30
D: TRBD2
length: 15

CDR3: CASSFVGEGTQYF
DNA: TGTGCCAGCAGCTTTGTAGGGGAGGGGACCCAGTACTTC
size: NA
J: TRBJ2-5
V: TRBV5-4
D: TRBD2
length: 13